This entry features one T cell receptor (beta chain) sequence. There are a few counts of this clonotype. Its antigen remains undetermined. Base qualities are not provided; no much larger clone lies one nucleotide away. Explained via the paper, the time point label denotes: sample taken at primary tumor resection. Donors were 72 patients with early-stage, untreated non-small cell lung cancer from the lung TRACERx cohort. Without any cell sorting, TCR sequencing was performed on whole RNA extracted either from tumor and nontumor lung tissue or from cryopreserved PBMC samples. Patients were selected for TCR sequencing only if sufficient RNA was available from at least two tumor regions. A lung pathologist reviewed the tumor and adjacent nontumor lung specimens before the specimens were selected. Library creation used 5' RACE. Data came from a NextSeq 500. The TCR library protocol attached a unique molecular identifier to each TCR cDNA molecule to allow correction of PCR and sequencing errors. Concerning the study's data processing: TCR identification, UMI-based error correction and CDR3 extraction were all carried out with Decombinator tools. Expanded TCRs were defined as those above a frequency of 2 per 1,000, corresponding to the top 1% of the tumor frequency distribution. Renyi diversity was calculated using the R vegan package after each repertoire was subsampled 100 times to 5,000 TCRs. CDR3 similarity networks were built from amino acid triplet string-kernel similarity, connecting CDR3s with pairwise similarity above 0.82. TCRdb cleaned the public reads at Q25 with fastp, built clones with MiXCR and kept in-frame beta chains. One record per CDR3 amino acid sequence lists the most common genes and DNA. The V and J calls come from TCRdb's annotation, not from the publication. For this sample there are just under 5,500 distinct CDR3 sequences; over 4% appear just once. The ten largest clonotypes hold about 8.7% of the sample.

The source of the sample is a study of spatial heterogeneity in lung cancer (dated by TCRdb to the late 2010s). Regarding the research as a whole: Beta-chain transcripts were consistently detected in greater numbers than alpha-chain transcripts, which likely reflected higher beta-chain transcript abundance. In the raw uncorrected reads, each unique combination of TCR and UMI appeared on average more than ten times. In non-small cell lung cancer, the study made a quantitative comparison of TCR alpha and beta repertoires among multiple tumor regions, matched nontumor lung and blood. The study linked features of the TCR repertoire to counts of nonsynonymous mutations, which were determined by whole-exome sequencing of tumor tissue. At surgery, roughly 220 tumor regions, approximately 64 matched nontumor lung samples and 56 PBMC samples were TCR-sequenced for both alpha and beta chains. The study at large found these results: Additional single-cell paired TCR alpha and beta sequencing was considered necessary to confirm, at a functional level, the hypothesis that regional TCRs recognize regional mutations.

The germline V gene encodes CDR1 MNHEY and CDR2 SVGEGT. V has 6 bases trimmed and J has 3 bases trimmed; junction bases matching no gene number 3. Counted from cysteine to phenylalanine, this CDR3 has 15 amino acids. The sequence is cut down to CDR3 DNA, 45 bases in frame from base 1. The chain couples TRBV6-2 or TRBV6-3 to TRBJ2-1; 12 bases in the middle match TRBD2. Sequences were derived from normal lung tissue next to the tumor, sampled at surgery. The receptor comes from a female donor with early-stage non-small cell lung cancer. The CDR3 corresponds to CASSPGLAGYNEQFF. The bases read TGTGCCAGCAGCCCGGGACTAGCGGGCTACAATGAGCAGTTCTTC.